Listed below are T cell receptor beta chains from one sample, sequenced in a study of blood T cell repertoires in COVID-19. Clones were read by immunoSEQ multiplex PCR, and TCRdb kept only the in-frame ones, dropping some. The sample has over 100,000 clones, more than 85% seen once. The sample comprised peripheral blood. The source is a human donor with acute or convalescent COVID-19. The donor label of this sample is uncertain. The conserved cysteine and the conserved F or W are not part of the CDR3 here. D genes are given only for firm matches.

CDR3: ASSPRTSGAYEQY
D: TRBD2
V: TRBV4-1
J: TRBJ2-7

CDR3: ASSLVGQGVSGNTIY
D: TRBD1
V: TRBV7-2
J: TRBJ1-3

CDR3: ASSLDRGTLLYEQY
D: NA
V: TRBV5-1
J: TRBJ2-7

CDR3: ASSPSTSGYYEQY
D: TRBD2
V: TRBV7-6
J: TRBJ2-7

CDR3: ASSEDRNNEKLF
D: NA
V: TRBV2
J: TRBJ1-4

CDR3: ASRPTGGGGYT
D: TRBD1
V: TRBV27
J: TRBJ1-2

CDR3: ASSDQAGPLDTQY
D: TRBD2
V: TRBV2
J: TRBJ2-3

CDR3: ASSLAGGWQPQH
D: TRBD1
V: TRBV7-9
J: TRBJ1-5

CDR3: AIRSGLNTEAF
D: NA
V: TRBV10-3
J: TRBJ1-1

CDR3: ASTTGGDEQF
D: TRBD1
V: TRBV28
J: TRBJ2-1